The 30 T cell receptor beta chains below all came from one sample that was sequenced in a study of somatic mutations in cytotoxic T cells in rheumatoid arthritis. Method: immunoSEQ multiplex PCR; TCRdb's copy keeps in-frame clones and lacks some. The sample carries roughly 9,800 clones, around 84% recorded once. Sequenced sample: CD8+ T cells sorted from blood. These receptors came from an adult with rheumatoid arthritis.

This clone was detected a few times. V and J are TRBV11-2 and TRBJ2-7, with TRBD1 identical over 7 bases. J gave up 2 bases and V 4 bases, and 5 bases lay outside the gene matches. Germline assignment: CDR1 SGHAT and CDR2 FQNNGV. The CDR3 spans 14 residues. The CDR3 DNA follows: TGTGCCAGCAGCTCCGGGACAGATCCCTACGAGCAGTACTTC. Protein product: CASSSGTDPYEQYF. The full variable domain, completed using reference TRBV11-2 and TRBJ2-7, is EAGVAQSPRYKIIEKRQSVAFWCNPISGHATLYWYQQILGQGPKLLIQFQNNGVVDDSQLPKDRFSAERLKGVDSTLKIQPAKLEDSAVYLCASSSGTDPYEQYFGPGTRLTVT.

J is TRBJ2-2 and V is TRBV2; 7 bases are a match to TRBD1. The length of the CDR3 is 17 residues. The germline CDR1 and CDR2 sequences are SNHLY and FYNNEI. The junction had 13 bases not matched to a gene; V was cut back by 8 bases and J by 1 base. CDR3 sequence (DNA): TGTGCCAGCGAGAACGATAGGGACAGATTGAACACCGGGGAGCTGTTTTTT. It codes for CASENDRDRLNTGELFF.

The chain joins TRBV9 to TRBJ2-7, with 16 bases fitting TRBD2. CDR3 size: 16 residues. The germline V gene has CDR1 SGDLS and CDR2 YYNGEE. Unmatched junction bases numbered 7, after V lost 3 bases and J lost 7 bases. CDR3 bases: TGTGCCAGCAGCGCCTCGGGACTAGCGGGGGGGCTTGAGCAGTACTTC. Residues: CASSASGLAGGLEQYF.

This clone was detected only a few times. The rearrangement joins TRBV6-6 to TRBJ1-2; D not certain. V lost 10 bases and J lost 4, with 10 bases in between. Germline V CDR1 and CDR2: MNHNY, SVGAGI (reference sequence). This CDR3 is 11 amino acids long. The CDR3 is CATTPSYGYTF. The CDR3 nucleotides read TGTGCCACTACGCCCAGCTATGGCTACACCTTC.

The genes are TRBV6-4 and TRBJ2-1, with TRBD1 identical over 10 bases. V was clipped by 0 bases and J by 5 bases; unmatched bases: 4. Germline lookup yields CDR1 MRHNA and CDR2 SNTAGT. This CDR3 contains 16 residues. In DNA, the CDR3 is TGTGCCAGCAGTGACTCTGGGACAGGGGATAACAATGAGCAGTTCTTC. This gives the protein CASSDSGTGDNNEQFF.

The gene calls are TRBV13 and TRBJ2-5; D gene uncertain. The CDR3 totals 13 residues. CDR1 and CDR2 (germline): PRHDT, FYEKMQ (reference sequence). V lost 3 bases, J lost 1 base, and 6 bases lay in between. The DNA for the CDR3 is TGTGCCAGCAGCTTCGGCTTCCAAGAGACCCAGTACTTC. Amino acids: CASSFGFQETQYF.

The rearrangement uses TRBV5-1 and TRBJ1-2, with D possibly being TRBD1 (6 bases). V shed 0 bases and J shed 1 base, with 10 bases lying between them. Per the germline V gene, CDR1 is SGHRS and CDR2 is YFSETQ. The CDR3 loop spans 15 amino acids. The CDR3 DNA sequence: TGCGCCAGCAGCTTGGGTCAGGGGCTTAACTATGGCTACACCTTC. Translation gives CASSLGQGLNYGYTF.

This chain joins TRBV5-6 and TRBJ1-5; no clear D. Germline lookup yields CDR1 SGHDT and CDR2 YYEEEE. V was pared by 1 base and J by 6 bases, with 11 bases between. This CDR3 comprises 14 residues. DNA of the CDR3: TGTGCCAGCAGCTTGTCAAGGCTAGGTCAGCCCCAGCATTTT. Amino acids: CASSLSRLGQPQHF.

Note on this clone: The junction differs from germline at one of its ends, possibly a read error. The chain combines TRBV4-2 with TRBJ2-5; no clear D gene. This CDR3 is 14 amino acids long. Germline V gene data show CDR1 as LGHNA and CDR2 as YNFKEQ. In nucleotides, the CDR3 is TGTGCCAGCAGCCAAGACATTGAGCCCCCAATTGGGGACTTC. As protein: CASSQDIEPPIGDF.

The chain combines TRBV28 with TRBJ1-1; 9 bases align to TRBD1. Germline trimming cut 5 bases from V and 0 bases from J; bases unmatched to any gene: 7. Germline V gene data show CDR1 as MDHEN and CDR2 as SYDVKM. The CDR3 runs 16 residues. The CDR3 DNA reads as TGTGCCAGCAGTCCGCAGACAGGGGGTATGAACACTGAAGCTTTCTTT. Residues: CASSPQTGGMNTEAFF.

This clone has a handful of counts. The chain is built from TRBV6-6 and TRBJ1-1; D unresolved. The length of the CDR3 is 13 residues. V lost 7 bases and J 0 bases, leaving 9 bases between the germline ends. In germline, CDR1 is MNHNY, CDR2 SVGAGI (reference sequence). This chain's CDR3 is CASTPSLNTEAFF. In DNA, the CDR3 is TGTGCCAGCACCCCATCATTGAACACTGAAGCTTTCTTT.

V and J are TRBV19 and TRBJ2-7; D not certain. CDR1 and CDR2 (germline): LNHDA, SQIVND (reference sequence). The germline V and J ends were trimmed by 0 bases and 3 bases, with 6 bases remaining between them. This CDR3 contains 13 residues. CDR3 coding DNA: TGTGCCAGTAGTATAGACGGATACTACGAGCAGTACTTC. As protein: CASSIDGYYEQYF. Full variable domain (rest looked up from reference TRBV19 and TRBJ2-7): DGGITQSPKYLFRKEGQNVTLSCEQNLNHDAMYWYRQDPGQGLRLIYYSQIVNDFQKGDIAEGYSVSREKKESFPLTVTSAQKNPTAFYLCASSIDGYYEQYFGPGTRLTVT.

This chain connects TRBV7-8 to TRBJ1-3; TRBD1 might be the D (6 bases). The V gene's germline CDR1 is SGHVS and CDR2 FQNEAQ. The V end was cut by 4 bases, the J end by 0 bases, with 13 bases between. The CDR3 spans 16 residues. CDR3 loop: CASSSRQAVSGNTIYF. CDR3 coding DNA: TGTGCCAGCAGCTCCAGACAGGCGGTCTCTGGAAACACCATATATTTT. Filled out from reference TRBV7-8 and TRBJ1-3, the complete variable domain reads GAGVSQSPRYKVAKRGQDVALRCDPISGHVSLFWYQQALGQGPEFLTYFQNEAQLDKSGLPSDRFFAERPEGSVSTLKIQRTQQEDSAVYLCASSSRQAVSGNTIYFGEGSWLTVV.

CDR3 protein: CASSAQQGAPEKLFF. CDR3 sequence (DNA): TGTGCCAGTAGTGCGCAACAGGGGGCCCCGGAAAAACTGTTTTTT. This chain connects TRBV19 to TRBJ1-4; TRBD1 matches at 9 bases. Trimming took 5 bases from V and 8 from J; bases not matched to a gene: 9. Germline V lookup: CDR1 LNHDA, CDR2 SQIVND (reference sequence). The CDR3 consists of 15 residues.

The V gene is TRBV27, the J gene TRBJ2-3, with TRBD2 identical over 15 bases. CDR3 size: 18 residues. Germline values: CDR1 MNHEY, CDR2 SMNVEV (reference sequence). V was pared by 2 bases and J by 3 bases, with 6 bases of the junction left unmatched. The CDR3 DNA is TGTGCCAGCAGTTTAGGACTAGCGGGGGGGCACGGTACAGATACGCAGTATTTT. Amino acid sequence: CASSLGLAGGHGTDTQYF.

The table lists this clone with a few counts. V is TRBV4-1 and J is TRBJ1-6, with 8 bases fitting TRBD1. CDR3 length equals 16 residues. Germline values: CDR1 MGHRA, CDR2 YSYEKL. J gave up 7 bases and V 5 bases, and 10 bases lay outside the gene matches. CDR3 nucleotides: TGCGCCAGCAGCACCCGCCTGGGACAGGTGAATTCACCCCTCCACTTT. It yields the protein CASSTRLGQVNSPLHF.

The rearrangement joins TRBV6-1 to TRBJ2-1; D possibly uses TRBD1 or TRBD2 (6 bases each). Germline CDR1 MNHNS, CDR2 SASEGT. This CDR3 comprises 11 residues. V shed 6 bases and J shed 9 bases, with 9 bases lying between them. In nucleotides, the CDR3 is TGTGCCAGCAGGAGGGGGGCTGAGCAGTTCTTC. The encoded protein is CASRRGAEQFF.

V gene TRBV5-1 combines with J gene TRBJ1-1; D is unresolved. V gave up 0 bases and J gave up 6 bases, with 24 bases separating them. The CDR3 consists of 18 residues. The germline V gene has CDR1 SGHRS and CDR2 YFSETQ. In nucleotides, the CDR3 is TGCGCCAGCAGCTTGGAGGCGGGGAACCCGGCCCCCCGTGCTGAAGCTTTCTTT. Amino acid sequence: CASSLEAGNPAPRAEAFF.

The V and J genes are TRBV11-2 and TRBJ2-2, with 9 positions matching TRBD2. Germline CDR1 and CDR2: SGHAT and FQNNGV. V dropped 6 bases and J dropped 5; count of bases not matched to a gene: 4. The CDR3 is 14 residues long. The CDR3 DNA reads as TGTGCCAGCAGTTTGCTAGCGGGGACCGGGGAGCTGTTTTTT. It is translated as CASSLLAGTGELFF.

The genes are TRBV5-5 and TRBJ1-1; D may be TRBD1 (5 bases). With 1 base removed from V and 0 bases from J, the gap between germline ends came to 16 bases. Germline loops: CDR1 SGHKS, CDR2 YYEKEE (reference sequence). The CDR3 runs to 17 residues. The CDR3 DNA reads TGTGCCAGCAGCTTGCGGCAGGGCGTAATAATGAACACTGAAGCTTTCTTT. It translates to CASSLRQGVIMNTEAFF.

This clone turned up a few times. The CDR3 nucleotides read TGTGCCAGCAGTGGCCGGGGACGGAATTCACCCCTCCACTTT. This encodes CASSGRGRNSPLHF. V usage is TRBV28 and J usage is TRBJ1-6; possibly TRBD1 for D (5 bases). Per germline, CDR1 MDHEN and CDR2 SYDVKM. Trimming removed 5 bases from V and 7 bases from J, with 12 bases in between. This CDR3 spans 14 amino acids.

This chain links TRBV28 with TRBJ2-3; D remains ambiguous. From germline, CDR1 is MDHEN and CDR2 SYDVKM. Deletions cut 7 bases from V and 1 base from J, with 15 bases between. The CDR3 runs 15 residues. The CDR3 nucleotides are TGTGCCAGCACCCCGCCAGGTTTCGGCACAGATACGCAGTATTTT. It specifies CASTPPGFGTDTQYF.

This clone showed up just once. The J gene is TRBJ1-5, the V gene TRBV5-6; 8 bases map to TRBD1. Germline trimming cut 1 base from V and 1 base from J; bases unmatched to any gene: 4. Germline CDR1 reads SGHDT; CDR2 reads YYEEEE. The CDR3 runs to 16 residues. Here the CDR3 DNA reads TGTGCCAGCAGCTTGTATAACAGGGGGAGCAATCAGCCCCAGCATTTT. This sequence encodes CASSLYNRGSNQPQHF.

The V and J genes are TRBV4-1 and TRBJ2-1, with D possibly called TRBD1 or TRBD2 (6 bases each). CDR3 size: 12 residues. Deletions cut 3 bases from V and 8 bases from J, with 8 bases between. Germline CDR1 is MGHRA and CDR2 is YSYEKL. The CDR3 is CASSQRGDEQFF. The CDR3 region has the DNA TGCGCCAGCAGCCAGAGGGGGGATGAGCAGTTCTTC.

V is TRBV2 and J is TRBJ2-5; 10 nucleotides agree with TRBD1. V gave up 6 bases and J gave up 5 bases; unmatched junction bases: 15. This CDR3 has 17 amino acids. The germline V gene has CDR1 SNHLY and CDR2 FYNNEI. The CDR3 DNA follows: TGTGCCAGCAGCGCCCCCCCCGGGACAGGGGCCCGGGAGACCCAGTACTTC. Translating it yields CASSAPPGTGARETQYF.

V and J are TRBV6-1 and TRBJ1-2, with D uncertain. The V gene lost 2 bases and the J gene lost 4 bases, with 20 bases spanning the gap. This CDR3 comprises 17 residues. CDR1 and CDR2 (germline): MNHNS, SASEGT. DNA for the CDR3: TGTGCCAGCAGTGAATTAGGCAATGTCCCCGGGTCCTATGGCTACACCTTC. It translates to CASSELGNVPGSYGYTF.

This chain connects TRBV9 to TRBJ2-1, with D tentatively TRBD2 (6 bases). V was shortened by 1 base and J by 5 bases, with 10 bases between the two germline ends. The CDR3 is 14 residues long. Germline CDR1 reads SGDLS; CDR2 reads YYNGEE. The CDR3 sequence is CASSVISGDNEQFF. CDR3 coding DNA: TGTGCCAGCAGCGTAATTTCGGGGGACAATGAGCAGTTCTTC.

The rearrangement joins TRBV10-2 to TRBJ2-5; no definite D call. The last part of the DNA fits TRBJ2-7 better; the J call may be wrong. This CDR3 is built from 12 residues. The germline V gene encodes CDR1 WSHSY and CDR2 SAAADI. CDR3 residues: CASSTNSYEQYF. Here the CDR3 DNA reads TGCGCCAGCAGTACTAACAGTTACGAGCAGTACTTC.

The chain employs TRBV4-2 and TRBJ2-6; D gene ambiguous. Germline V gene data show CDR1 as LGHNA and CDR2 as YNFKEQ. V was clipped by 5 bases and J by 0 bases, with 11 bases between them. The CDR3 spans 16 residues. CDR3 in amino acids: CASSLAAASGANVLTF. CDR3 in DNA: TGTGCCAGCAGCTTGGCGGCAGCCTCTGGGGCCAACGTCCTGACTTTC.

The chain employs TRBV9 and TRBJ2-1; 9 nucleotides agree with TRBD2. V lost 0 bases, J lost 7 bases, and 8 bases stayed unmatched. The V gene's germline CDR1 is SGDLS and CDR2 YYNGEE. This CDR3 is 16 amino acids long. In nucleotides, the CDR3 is TGTGCCAGCAGCGTAGCGGGCGGGGGGGCTCGGAATGAGCAGTTCTTC. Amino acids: CASSVAGGGARNEQFF.